This TCR beta chain was documented in a study of vaccination and CD4 T cells after COVID-19. On the study more broadly: Sampling post-COVID took place a median approximately 100 days after diagnosis (range 35 to 161). Stimulation used overlapping spike peptides from SARS-CoV-2, HCoV-NL63, HCoV-OC43 and HCoV-229E. The authors gave control cultures a CEFX pool, an HIV-1 Nef pool, or no peptide.

Treatment: approximately nine-day PBMC culture with coronavirus spike peptide pools or control peptides (ViraFEST assay). The CDR3 extends over 15 amino acids. From germline, CDR1 is SGHNT and CDR2 YYREEE (reference sequence). The J segment lost 4 bases and the V segment lost 4 bases, leaving 6 bases of the junction unmatched. Worth noting for this clonotype: As yet, its antigen is unknown.

An Oncomine TCR Beta short-read assay was used to sequence the DNA from cultured CD4+ T cells. CD4+ T cells were cultured, and genomic DNA was extracted from them. In TCRdb, the PCR reads were re-called with MiXCR into one record per CDR3 protein. Here the sample spans around 21,000 distinct CDR3 sequences, roughly three fifths being singletons. The receptor was derived from a human donor who had recovered from COVID-19. Sample: CD4+ T cells from blood, cultured in vitro. The chain combines TRBV5-4 with TRBJ2-3; 10 nucleotides align to TRBD2. CDR3 amino acids: CASSQALAGADTQYF. The CDR3 region has the DNA TGTGCCAGCAGCCAAGCCCTAGCGGGAGCAGATACGCAGTATTTT.